Here is one T cell receptor beta chain with its context. This specimen belongs to a study of blood T cells in healthy people across ages. Together with a sample-barcoded 5' primer, a J-beta primer mix was included in a second PCR lasting roughly 6 to 12 cycles. TCRdb reanalysed the 5' RACE reads using MiXCR and keeps one entry per CDR3 protein. The table shows hundreds of thousands of distinct CDR3 sequences, with approximately 55% occurring only once. The V end was cut by 1 base, the J end by 4 bases, with 13 bases between. Germline lookup yields CDR1 SGHTA and CDR2 FQGTGA. This CDR3 is 16 amino acids long.

The receptor's source is an elderly man in good health. The material sequenced was blood. The chain is built from TRBV7-3 and TRBJ2-2; D gene ambiguous. This CDR3 reads CASSLNTGMGTGELFF. Here the CDR3 DNA reads TGTGCCAGCAGCTTAAATACGGGCATGGGCACCGGGGAGCTGTTTTTT.